What follows are 4 T cell receptor beta chains derived from one specimen sequenced in a study of T cell responses to AZD1222 COVID-19 vaccine. TCRdb's table, derived via immunoSEQ multiplex PCR, lists solely in-frame clones and lacks some. Among over 200,000 clones listed, roughly 94% were seen once. The source material was peripheral blood, sampled 28 days after the second dose of the MenACWY control vaccine. The receptor set was obtained from an adult who received the MenACWY meningococcal vaccine as a control.

The chain links TRBV19 to TRBJ2-3, with D perhaps matching TRBD1 (6 bases). CDR1 is LNHDA and CDR2 is SQIVND in the germline V gene (reference sequence). The length of the CDR3 is 15 residues. V lost 5 bases to trimming and J lost 4 bases, with 16 bases between them. This chain's CDR3 is CASSPAGVVADTQYF. As DNA, the CDR3 is TGTGCCAGTAGTCCGGCAGGGGTTGTTGCAGATACGCAGTATTTT.

The gene calls are TRBV9 and TRBJ2-7; 8 nucleotides align to TRBD2. The V gene's germline CDR1 is SGDLS and CDR2 YYNGEE. J gave up 2 bases and V 4 bases, and 11 bases lay outside the gene matches. The CDR3 is 16 amino acids. The CDR3 region has the DNA TGTGCCAGCAGCCCACCCGGGAGGGGAGTAACCTACGAGCAGTACTTC. Amino acid sequence: CASSPPGRGVTYEQYF.

This clone was found once. V usage is TRBV27 and J usage is TRBJ1-5; no definite D call. V shed 4 bases and J shed 4 bases, with 5 bases lying between them. This CDR3 is 12 amino acids long. Germline V gene sequence: CDR1 MNHEY, CDR2 SMNVEV (reference sequence). The CDR3 protein is CASSSRNQPQHF. CDR3 nucleotides: TGTGCCAGCAGTTCCCGTAATCAGCCCCAGCATTTT.

The chain is built from TRBV2 and TRBJ1-1, with D maybe TRBD1 (5 bases). V was pared by 3 bases and J by 8 bases, with 10 bases between. The germline gives CDR1 SNHLY, CDR2 FYNNEI. There are 12 residues in the CDR3. The CDR3: CASSDAGMEAFF. The CDR3 DNA follows: TGTGCCAGCAGTGACGCAGGGATGGAAGCTTTCTTT.